A single sample gave rise to the 20 T cell receptor beta chains below, sequenced in a study of shared clonotypes between healthy human individuals. TCRdb keeps only in-frame clones here, not all; method: immunoSEQ multiplex PCR. Of some 2,000,000 clones in the sample, roughly 95% were seen once. Positive CCR7 selection of CD45RO-negative cells yielded the naive CD8 cells, and terminally differentiated effector memory CD45RA+ cells were excluded. Sequenced sample: naive CD8+ T cells sorted from blood. The receptors come from a man younger than 30 in good health.

The chain couples TRBV4-1 to TRBJ1-1; D is uncertain. Trimming stripped 4 bases from V and 7 bases from J, with 7 bases between. CDR1 MGHRA and CDR2 YSYEKL come from the germline V gene. This CDR3 comprises 11 residues. CDR3 region: CASSRGSEAFF. As DNA, the CDR3 is TGCGCCAGCAGCCGCGGCAGTGAAGCTTTCTTT.

CDR3 protein: CASSLQTWGEKLFF. The CDR3, as DNA: TGTGCCAGCAGCTTACAAACTTGGGGTGAAAAACTGTTTTTT. The gene calls are TRBV11-2 and TRBJ1-4; D unresolved. Germline lookup yields CDR1 SGHAT and CDR2 FQNNGV. The length of the CDR3 is 14 residues. The ends were cut back, 2 bases at V and 7 bases at J, with 11 bases in the middle.

This clone was observed once. V and J are TRBV13 and TRBJ2-2; the D is unclear. The V gene's germline CDR1 is PRHDT and CDR2 FYEKMQ (reference sequence). Trimming pared 5 bases from V and 0 bases from J, leaving 10 bases between. This CDR3 is 15 amino acids long. CDR3 loop: CASSPDGPNTGELFF. The CDR3 DNA sequence: TGTGCCAGCAGCCCCGACGGGCCGAACACCGGGGAGCTGTTTTTT.

Details on this clone: Other DNA variants within this sample encode the same CDR3. This chain links TRBV7-9 with TRBJ2-7, with TRBD2 identical over 7 bases. The germline V gene has CDR1 SEHNR and CDR2 FQNEAQ (reference sequence). CDR3 size: 14 residues. Trimming at V came to 4 bases and at J to 3 bases, leaving 6 bases not matched to a gene. The CDR3, as DNA: TGTGCCAGCAGCTATGGCGGGAGCCACTACGAGCAGTACTTC. The encoded protein is CASSYGGSHYEQYF. Drawing the rest from reference TRBV7-9 and TRBJ2-7, the complete variable domain is DTGVSQNPRHKITKRGQNVTFRCDPISEHNRLYWYRQTLGQGPEFLTYFQNEAQLEKSRLLSDRFSAERPKGSFSTLEIQRTEQGDSAMYLCASSYGGSHYEQYFGPGTRLTVT.

This sequence joins TRBV5-6 and TRBJ2-1; 8 bases agree with TRBD2. Trimming at V came to 2 bases and at J to 1 base, leaving 11 bases not matched to a gene. The length of the CDR3 is 18 residues. Germline V gives CDR1 SGHDT, CDR2 YYEEEE. CDR3 sequence: CASSLSLAGRSSYNEQFF. Written as DNA, the CDR3 is TGTGCCAGCAGCTTATCCCTAGCGGGCCGATCTTCCTACAATGAGCAGTTCTTC.

The rearrangement uses TRBV6-5 and TRBJ1-1; D ambiguous. The CDR3 extends over 11 amino acids. V was cut by 8 bases and J by 0 bases, with 4 bases left in between. Germline values: CDR1 MNHEY, CDR2 SVGAGI. As DNA, the CDR3 is TGTGCCAGCTCGGTGAACACTGAAGCTTTCTTT. It translates to CASSVNTEAFF.

The chain joins TRBV6-1 to TRBJ2-1, with D perhaps matching TRBD1 or TRBD2 (5 bases each). Trimming removed 2 bases at V and 3 bases at J, with 8 bases between. Germline V gene data show CDR1 as MNHNS and CDR2 as SASEGT. The CDR3 is 14 amino acids. CDR3 DNA: TGTGCCAGCAGTGAATCGGGGCTCTACAATGAGCAGTTCTTC. Translation: CASSESGLYNEQFF.

On this clone: At the DNA level, this CDR3 is encoded by other sequences in the same sample as well. The V gene is TRBV5-4, the J gene TRBJ2-7; TRBD1 matches at 9 bases. This CDR3 is built from 15 residues. Germline assignment: CDR1 SGHNT and CDR2 YYREEE (reference sequence). V gave up 4 bases and J gave up 0 bases; unmatched junction bases: 5. The CDR3: CASSLGQGNSYEQYF. DNA of the CDR3: TGTGCCAGCAGCCTGGGACAGGGAAACTCCTACGAGCAGTACTTC.

The CDR3 coding sequence is TGTGCCAGCAGCCAATCCCAGAACACTGAAGCTTTCTTT. It is translated as CASSQSQNTEAFF. The chain combines TRBV4-2 with TRBJ1-1, with D hard to call. Trimming cost V 2 bases and J 1 base, with 5 bases left between them. CDR3 length equals 13 residues. Germline assignment: CDR1 LGHNA and CDR2 YNFKEQ.

About this clone: This CDR3 is also generated by other DNA sequences in the sample. The CDR3 nucleotides read TGCGCCAGCAGCCAAGAATGGGGATACGAGCAGTACTTC. This sequence encodes CASSQEWGYEQYF. V is TRBV4-3 and J is TRBJ2-7; no reliable D call. Germline V gene sequence: CDR1 LGHNA, CDR2 YSLEER. V was trimmed by 0 bases and J by 4 bases, leaving 7 bases between them. The CDR3 contains 13 residues.

The chain links TRBV19 to TRBJ2-7, with D perhaps TRBD2 (6 bases). The CDR3 length is 15 residues. V was cut by 1 base and J by 1 base, with 11 bases left in between. Germline V gene data show CDR1 as LNHDA and CDR2 as SQIVND (reference sequence). The CDR3 loop reads CASSIGLAQSYEQYF. The CDR3 bases are TGTGCCAGTAGTATAGGGCTAGCGCAGTCCTACGAGCAGTACTTC. The variable domain in full, completed from reference TRBV19 and TRBJ2-7, reads DGGITQSPKYLFRKEGQNVTLSCEQNLNHDAMYWYRQDPGQGLRLIYYSQIVNDFQKGDIAEGYSVSREKKESFPLTVTSAQKNPTAFYLCASSIGLAQSYEQYFGPGTRLTVT.

The chain couples TRBV30 to TRBJ2-2; 8 bases agree with TRBD2. The CDR3 consists of 14 residues. Germline lookup yields CDR1 GTSNPN and CDR2 SVGIG (reference sequence). Trimming removed 2 bases from V and 6 bases from J; junction bases left unmatched: 5. CDR3 DNA: TGTGCCTGGAGTCCCCGCGGGGGGCCCGGGGAGCTGTTTTTT. Translated, it gives CAWSPRGGPGELFF.

This clone was detected only once. Within the sample, other DNA sequences also encode this same CDR3. V is TRBV5-6 and J is TRBJ2-7, with TRBD2 identical over 10 bases. The CDR3 is 14 residues long. The J segment lost 2 bases and the V segment lost 3 bases, leaving 2 bases of the junction unmatched. CDR1 is SGHDT, CDR2 YYEEEE, per germline. The chain's CDR3 is CASSWTSGAYEQYF. CDR3 coding DNA: TGTGCCAGCAGCTGGACTAGCGGTGCCTACGAGCAGTACTTC.

The chain uses TRBV10-2 and TRBJ2-4; 7 bases are shared with TRBD1. V shed 3 bases, J shed 15 bases, and the junction held 5 bases outside the gene matches. Germline CDR1 WSHSY, CDR2 SAAADI. The CDR3 loop spans 11 amino acids. CDR3 DNA sequence: TGCGCCAGCAGTGATCAGGGGGTTCGGTACTTC. This sequence encodes CASSDQGVRYF.

This clone was counted a few times. The V gene is TRBV5-1, the J gene TRBJ1-6; no firm D call. Germline V gene lookup returns CDR1 SGHRS and CDR2 YFSETQ. V lost 0 bases and J lost 8, with 6 bases in between. CDR3 length: 13 amino acids. The CDR3 DNA is TGCGCCAGCAGCTTGGGAGCGGATTCACCCCTCCACTTT. This translates into CASSLGADSPLHF.

Remarks on this clone: Since a much larger clone is just one base distant, this may be a read error. The chain combines TRBV5-8 with TRBJ1-1, with a weak D call TRBD1 (5 bases). CDR1 is SGHTS and CDR2 is YDEGEE in the germline V gene. This CDR3 has 13 amino acids. As DNA, the CDR3 is TGTGCCAGCATCTTGGGGGGGAACACTGAAGCTTTCTTT. It yields the protein CASILGGNTEAFF.

J is TRBJ2-1 and V is TRBV5-4; D not resolved. Deletions cut 0 bases from V and 3 bases from J, with 10 bases between. Germline assignment: CDR1 SGHNT and CDR2 YYREEE (reference sequence). This CDR3 contains 15 residues. CDR3 in amino acids: CASSLELSHYNEQFF. The CDR3 DNA is TGTGCCAGCAGCTTGGAACTATCCCACTACAATGAGCAGTTCTTC.

The chain joins TRBV29-1 to TRBJ2-1; the D gene is possibly TRBD2 (5 bases). The ends were cut back, 7 bases at V and 0 bases at J, with 19 bases in the middle. Germline CDR1 is SQVTM and CDR2 is ANQGSEA. The CDR3 covers 16 residues. CDR3 DNA: TGCAGCGGTATACCCTTGGACTCTAGCTCCTACAATGAGCAGTTCTTC. This encodes CSGIPLDSSSYNEQFF.

CDR3 residues: CASEANPGLADQETQYF. The CDR3 DNA is TGTGCCAGCGAAGCAAACCCGGGACTAGCGGATCAAGAGACCCAGTACTTC. V is TRBV7-9 and J is TRBJ2-5, with 11 bases fitting TRBD2. The CDR3 is made up of 17 amino acids. The trim removed 8 bases at V and 2 bases at J, leaving 13 bases unmatched. CDR1 is SEHNR, CDR2 FQNEAQ, per germline (reference sequence). Looking up the rest from reference TRBV7-9 and TRBJ2-5 gives the full variable domain: DTGVSQNPRHKITKRGQNVTFRCDPISEHNRLYWYRQTLGQGPEFLTYFQNEAQLEKSRLLSDRFSAERPKGSFSTLEIQRTEQGDSAMYLCASEANPGLADQETQYFGPGTRLLVL.

This clone was counted a few times. The chain carries TRBV5-6 and TRBJ1-4, with no clear D. V was shortened by 0 bases and J by 4 bases, with 7 bases between the two germline ends. Germline V CDR1 and CDR2: SGHDT, YYEEEE. The CDR3 is made up of 14 amino acids. The CDR3 DNA reads as TGTGCCAGCAGCTTGGGGGAGGATAATGAAAAACTGTTTTTT. Translating gives CASSLGEDNEKLFF.